The 10 T cell receptor beta chains in this list originate from one sample, sequenced in a study of long-term antiretroviral therapy in people with HIV. The assay, immunoSEQ v3.0, was run at survey level. TCRdb's copy holds only in-frame clones and misses some; the assay was immunoSEQ multiplex PCR. The repertoire holds fewer than 30,000 clones, with around 83% as singletons. The material was unsorted PBMCs, obtained approximately 2.6 years after starting antiretroviral therapy. All receptors derive from a man aged 40-49 years with HIV.

This clone has only one observation. The chain carries TRBV4-1 and TRBJ2-7, with a possible D match to TRBD1 (6 bases). Per the germline V gene, CDR1 is MGHRA and CDR2 is YSYEKL. The CDR3 is 14 residues long. V lost 3 bases and J lost 4, with 13 bases in between. The CDR3 reads CASSQVLDRYEQYF. CDR3 coding DNA: TGCGCCAGCAGCCAGGTCTTGGACAGATACGAGCAGTACTTC.

The chain is built from TRBV28 and TRBJ1-1, with D possibly matching TRBD1 (5 bases). V lost 6 bases to trimming and J lost 1 base, with 21 bases between them. This CDR3 region has 17 residues. CDR1 and CDR2 (germline): MDHEN, SYDVKM. CDR3 residues: CASSPRGDHGPNTEAFF. Here the CDR3 DNA reads TGTGCCAGCAGCCCCCGGGGGGACCATGGACCGAACACTGAAGCTTTCTTT. Full variable domain (rest looked up from reference TRBV28 and TRBJ1-1): DVKVTQSSRYLVKRTGEKVFLECVQDMDHENMFWYRQDPGLGLRLIYFSYDVKMKEKGDIPEGYSVSREKKERFSLILESASTNQTSMYLCASSPRGDHGPNTEAFFGQGTRLTVV.

The chain joins TRBV5-8 to TRBJ1-1, with 9 bases lining up with TRBD1. The J segment lost 3 bases and the V segment lost 4 bases, leaving 7 bases of the junction unmatched. Germline CDR1 and CDR2: SGHTS and YDEGEE. This CDR3 spans 15 amino acids. CDR3 in DNA: TGTGCCAGCAGCCAAGGATGGGACAGGGACACTGAAGCTTTCTTT. This encodes CASSQGWDRDTEAFF.

The chain recombines TRBV28 with TRBJ1-1; TRBD1 is a possible D gene (5 bases). Per germline, CDR1 MDHEN and CDR2 SYDVKM. This CDR3 is 14 amino acids long. Trimming took 3 bases from V and 2 from J, leaving 10 bases between them. CDR3 in amino acids: CASSFPGGNTEAFF. The CDR3 DNA sequence: TGTGCCAGCAGTTTCCCGGGGGGAAACACTGAAGCTTTCTTT. The full variable domain, completed using reference TRBV28 and TRBJ1-1, is DVKVTQSSRYLVKRTGEKVFLECVQDMDHENMFWYRQDPGLGLRLIYFSYDVKMKEKGDIPEGYSVSREKKERFSLILESASTNQTSMYLCASSFPGGNTEAFFGQGTRLTVV.

In this sample, this clone turned up once. CDR3 coding DNA: TGTGCCAGCAGCAGATGGACAGGGAGACTCAACACTGAAGCTTTCTTT. It specifies CASSRWTGRLNTEAFF. The chain employs TRBV11-3 and TRBJ1-1; TRBD1 aligns across 8 bases. CDR1 and CDR2 from the germline V gene are SGHNT and YENEEA. With 5 bases clipped from V and 2 bases from J, the junction kept 10 bases outside the gene matches. This CDR3 has 16 amino acids.

This chain links TRBV27 with TRBJ1-5; 10 bases map to TRBD1. This CDR3 has 14 amino acids. Trimming cost V 3 bases and J 11 bases; bases outside gene matches: 7. Per germline, CDR1 MNHEY and CDR2 SMNVEV (reference sequence). This chain's CDR3 is CASSLTGGLRAQHF. The CDR3 coding sequence is TGTGCCAGCAGTTTGACAGGGGGCCTTAGGGCCCAGCATTTT.

The CDR3: CASGGPSGGTDTQYF. The DNA of the CDR3 is TGTGCCAGTGGGGGGCCTAGCGGGGGAACAGATACGCAGTATTTT. The chain combines TRBV19 with TRBJ2-3; 10 bases line up with TRBD2. Germline CDR1 and CDR2: LNHDA and SQIVND (reference sequence). After removal of 8 bases from V and 3 bases from J, the junction contained 8 bases not matched to a gene. The CDR3 length is 15 residues.

J is TRBJ2-2 and V is TRBV29-1, with D possibly matching TRBD2 (5 bases). Germline V gene data show CDR1 as SQVTM and CDR2 as ANQGSEA. The CDR3 has 12 residues. V was shortened by 0 bases and J by 7 bases, with 6 bases between the two germline ends. CDR3 bases: TGCAGCGTTGAAGAACGGGGCGGGGAGCTGTTTTTT. It is translated as CSVEERGGELFF.

The V and J genes are TRBV10-1 and TRBJ2-1, with unresolved D. V was pared by 6 bases and J by 0 bases, with 12 bases between. CDR3 size: 15 residues. The germline V gene encodes CDR1 WNHNN and CDR2 SYGVQD (reference sequence). The CDR3 sequence: CASSGDEHSYNEQFF. In DNA form, the CDR3 reads TGCGCCAGCAGCGGCGACGAGCACTCCTACAATGAGCAGTTCTTC.

This rearrangement joins TRBV6-5 to TRBJ2-2, with D uncertain. Looked up from germline, CDR1 is MNHEY and CDR2 is SVGAGI. The CDR3 loop spans 14 amino acids. Deletions cut 6 bases from V and 6 bases from J, with 14 bases between. The CDR3 bases are TGTGCCAGCAGGTCCCCCGAGGCAGCCGGGGAGCTGTTTTTT. Translated, it gives CASRSPEAAGELFF.